This T cell receptor beta chain was obtained from a study of blood T cell repertoires in COVID-19. Germline V gives CDR1 SEHNR, CDR2 FQNEAQ (reference sequence). This CDR3 comprises 11 residues. V was trimmed by 5 bases and J by 5 bases, leaving 6 bases between them. Participant ages covered roughly 18 to 90 years across 24 US areas. Participant reports of clinical history set cohort assignment. Two negative PCRs, clearance, or symptom resolution were required of recovered Cohort 3 donors. Authors' methods: Reference gene primer amplification gave estimated nucleated cell counts. TCRdb keeps only in-frame clones here, not all; method: immunoSEQ multiplex PCR. The V and J calls and the clone size are those of that table, but D and trimming were determined from the DNA. The table has 190,000 or so clones, 75% to 85% seen once.

Sequenced sample: PBMCs or T cells enriched from blood (not recorded which). This TCR was sampled from a man aged 35-49 years who had recovered from COVID-19. The chain uses TRBV7-9 and TRBJ2-5; D is possibly TRBD1 (6 bases). The CDR3 spells CASSQGETQYF. The CDR3 bases are TGTGCCAGCAGCCAGGGGGAGACCCAGTACTTC.